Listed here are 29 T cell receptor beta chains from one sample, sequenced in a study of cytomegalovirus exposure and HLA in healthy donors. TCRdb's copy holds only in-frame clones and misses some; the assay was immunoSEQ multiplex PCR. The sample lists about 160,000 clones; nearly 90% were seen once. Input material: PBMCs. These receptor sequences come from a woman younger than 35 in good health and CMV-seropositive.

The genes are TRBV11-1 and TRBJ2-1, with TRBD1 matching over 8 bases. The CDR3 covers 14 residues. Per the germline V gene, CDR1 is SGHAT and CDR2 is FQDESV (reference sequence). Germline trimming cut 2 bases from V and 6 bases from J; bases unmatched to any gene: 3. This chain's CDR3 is CASSLKDRVNEQFF. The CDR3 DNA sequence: TGTGCCAGCAGCTTAAAGGACAGGGTCAATGAGCAGTTCTTC.

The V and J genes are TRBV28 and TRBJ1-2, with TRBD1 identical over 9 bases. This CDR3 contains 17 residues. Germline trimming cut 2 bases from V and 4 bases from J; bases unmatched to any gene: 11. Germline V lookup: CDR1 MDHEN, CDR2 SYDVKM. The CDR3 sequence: CASSLMGQGEGAYGYTF. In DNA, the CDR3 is TGTGCCAGCAGTTTAATGGGACAGGGTGAGGGGGCCTATGGCTACACCTTC.

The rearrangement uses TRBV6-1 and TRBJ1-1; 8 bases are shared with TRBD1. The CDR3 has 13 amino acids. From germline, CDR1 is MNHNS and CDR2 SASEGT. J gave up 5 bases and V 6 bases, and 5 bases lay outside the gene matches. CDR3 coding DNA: TGTGCCAGCAGGGGACAGGCGGGGACTGAAGCTTTCTTT. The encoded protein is CASRGQAGTEAFF.

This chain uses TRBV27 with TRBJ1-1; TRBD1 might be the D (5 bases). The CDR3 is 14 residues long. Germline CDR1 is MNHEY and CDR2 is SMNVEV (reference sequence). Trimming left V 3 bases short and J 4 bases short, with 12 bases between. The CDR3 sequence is CASSFQGVGTEAFF. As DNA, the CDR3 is TGTGCCAGCAGTTTCCAGGGTGTGGGCACTGAAGCTTTCTTT.

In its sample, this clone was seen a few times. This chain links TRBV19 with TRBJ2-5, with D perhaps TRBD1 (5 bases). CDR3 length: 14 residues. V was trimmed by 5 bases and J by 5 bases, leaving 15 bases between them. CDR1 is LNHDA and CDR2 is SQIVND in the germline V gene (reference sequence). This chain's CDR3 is CASSPPAGHETQYF. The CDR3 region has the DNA TGTGCCAGTAGTCCACCAGCAGGGCATGAGACCCAGTACTTC. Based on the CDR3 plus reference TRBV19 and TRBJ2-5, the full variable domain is DGGITQSPKYLFRKEGQNVTLSCEQNLNHDAMYWYRQDPGQGLRLIYYSQIVNDFQKGDIAEGYSVSREKKESFPLTVTSAQKNPTAFYLCASSPPAGHETQYFGPGTRLLVL.

The CDR3 DNA sequence: TGTGCCAGCAGCCCCAGGGGCAGTCAAGAGACCCAGTACTTC. Protein: CASSPRGSQETQYF. This rearrangement joins TRBV5-4 to TRBJ2-5, with D possibly matching TRBD1 (6 bases). Germline CDR1 is SGHNT and CDR2 is YYREEE (reference sequence). This CDR3 contains 14 residues. V lost 4 bases to trimming and J lost 2 bases, with 12 bases between them. Supplemented by reference TRBV5-4 and TRBJ2-5, the full variable domain reads ETGVTQSPTHLIKTRGQQVTLRCSSQSGHNTVSWYQQALGQGPQFIFQYYREEENGRGNFPPRFSGLQFPNYSSELNVNALELDDSALYLCASSPRGSQETQYFGPGTRLLVL.

CDR3 in DNA: TGTGCCAGCAGGGCTCTAGCGGGAGGGGAGCAGTTCTTC. This sequence encodes CASRALAGGEQFF. The J gene is TRBJ2-1, the V gene TRBV6-4; 12 nucleotides align to TRBD2. CDR3 length: 13 residues. The ends lost 6 bases at V and 10 bases at J; junction bases unmatched: 4. The germline V gene has CDR1 MRHNA and CDR2 SNTAGT.

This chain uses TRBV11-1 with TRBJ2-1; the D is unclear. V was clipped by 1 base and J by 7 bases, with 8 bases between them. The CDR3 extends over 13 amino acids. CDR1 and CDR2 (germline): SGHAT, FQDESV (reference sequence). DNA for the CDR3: TGTGCCAGCAGCTTAGGACCGACAAATGAGCAGTTCTTC. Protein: CASSLGPTNEQFF.

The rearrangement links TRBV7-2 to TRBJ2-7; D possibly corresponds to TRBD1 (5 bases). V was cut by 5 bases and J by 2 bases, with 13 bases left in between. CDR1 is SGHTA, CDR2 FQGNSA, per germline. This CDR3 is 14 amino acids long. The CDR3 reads CASSRDSPAYEQYF. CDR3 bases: TGTGCCAGCAGCCGTGACAGCCCAGCCTACGAGCAGTACTTC.

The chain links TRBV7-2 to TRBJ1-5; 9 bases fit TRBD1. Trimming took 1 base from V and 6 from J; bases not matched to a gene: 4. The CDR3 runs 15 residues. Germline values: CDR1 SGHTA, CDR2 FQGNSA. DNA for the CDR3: TGTGCCAGCAGCTTAGGGACAGGGGCGGGTCAGCCCCAGCATTTT. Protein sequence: CASSLGTGAGQPQHF.

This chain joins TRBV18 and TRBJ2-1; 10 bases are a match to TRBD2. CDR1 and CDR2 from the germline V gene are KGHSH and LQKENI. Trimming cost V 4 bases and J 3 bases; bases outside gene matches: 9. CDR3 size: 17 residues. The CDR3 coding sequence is TGTGCCAGCTCACGACCGGCCGGGACTAGCGTCTACAATGAGCAGTTCTTC. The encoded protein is CASSRPAGTSVYNEQFF.

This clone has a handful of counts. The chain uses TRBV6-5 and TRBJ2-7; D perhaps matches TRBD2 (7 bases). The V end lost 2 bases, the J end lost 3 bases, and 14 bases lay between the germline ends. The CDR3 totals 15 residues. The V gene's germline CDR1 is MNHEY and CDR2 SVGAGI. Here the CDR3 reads CASSYLTGRVYEQYF. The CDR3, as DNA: TGTGCCAGCAGTTACCTCACAGGGAGGGTCTACGAGCAGTACTTC.

This CDR3 is CASSSSGGHQPQHF. CDR3 bases: TGCGCCAGCAGTTCTAGCGGGGGGCATCAGCCCCAGCATTTT. The J gene is TRBJ1-5, the V gene TRBV10-2, with D tentatively TRBD1 (6 bases). Germline V gene data show CDR1 as WSHSY and CDR2 as SAAADI. The CDR3 consists of 14 residues. The V end was cut by 5 bases, the J end by 5 bases, with 13 bases between.

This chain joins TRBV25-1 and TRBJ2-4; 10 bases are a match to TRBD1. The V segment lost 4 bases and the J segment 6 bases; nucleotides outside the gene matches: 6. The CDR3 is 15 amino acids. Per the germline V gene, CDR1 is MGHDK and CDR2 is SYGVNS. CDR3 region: CASSAPGDRGNIQYF. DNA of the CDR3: TGTGCCAGCAGTGCGCCCGGGGACAGGGGAAACATTCAGTACTTC. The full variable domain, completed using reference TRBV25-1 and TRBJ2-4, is EADIYQTPRYLVIGTGKKITLECSQTMGHDKMYWYQQDPGMELHLIHYSYGVNSTEKGDLSSESTVSRIRTEHFPLTLESARPSHTSQYLCASSAPGDRGNIQYFGAGTRLSVL.

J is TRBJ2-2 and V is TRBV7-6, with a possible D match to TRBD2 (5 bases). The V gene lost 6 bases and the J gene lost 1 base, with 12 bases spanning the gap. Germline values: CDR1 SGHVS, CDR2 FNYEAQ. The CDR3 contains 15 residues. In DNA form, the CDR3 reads TGTGCCAGCAGTCGACCAGCGGAGAACACCGGGGAGCTGTTTTTT. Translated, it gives CASSRPAENTGELFF.

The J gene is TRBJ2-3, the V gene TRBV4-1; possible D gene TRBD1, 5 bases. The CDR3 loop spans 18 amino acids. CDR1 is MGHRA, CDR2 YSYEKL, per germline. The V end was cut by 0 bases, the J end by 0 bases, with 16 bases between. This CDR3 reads CASSQDWTRNPSTDTQYF. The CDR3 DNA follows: TGCGCCAGCAGCCAAGATTGGACAAGGAACCCTAGCACAGATACGCAGTATTTT.

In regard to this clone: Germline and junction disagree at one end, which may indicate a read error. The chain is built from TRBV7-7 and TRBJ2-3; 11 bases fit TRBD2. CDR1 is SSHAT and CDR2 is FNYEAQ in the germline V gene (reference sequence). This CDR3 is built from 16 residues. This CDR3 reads CASSWIAGGSTDTQYF. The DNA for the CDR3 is TGTGCTAGCAGCTGGATAGCGGGAGGGAGCACAGATACGCAGTATTTT.

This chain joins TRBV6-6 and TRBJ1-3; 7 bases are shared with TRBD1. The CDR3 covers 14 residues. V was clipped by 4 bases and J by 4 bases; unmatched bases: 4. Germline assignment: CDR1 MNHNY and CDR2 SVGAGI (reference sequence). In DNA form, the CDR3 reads TGTGCCAGCAGTTCACAGGGGTCCGGAAACACCATATATTTT. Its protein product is CASSSQGSGNTIYF.

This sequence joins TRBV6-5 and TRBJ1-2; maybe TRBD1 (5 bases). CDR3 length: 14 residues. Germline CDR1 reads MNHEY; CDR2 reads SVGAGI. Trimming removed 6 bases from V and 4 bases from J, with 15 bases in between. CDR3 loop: CASSPGLLSYGYTF. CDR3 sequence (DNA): TGTGCCAGCAGCCCGGGACTCCTGTCCTATGGCTACACCTTC.

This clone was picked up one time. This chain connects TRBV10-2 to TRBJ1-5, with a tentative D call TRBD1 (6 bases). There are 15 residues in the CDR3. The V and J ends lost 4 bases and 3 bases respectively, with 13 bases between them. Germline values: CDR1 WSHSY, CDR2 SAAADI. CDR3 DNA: TGCGCCAGCAGTGCAGGGGCCATACCCAATCAGCCCCAGCATTTT. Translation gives CASSAGAIPNQPQHF.

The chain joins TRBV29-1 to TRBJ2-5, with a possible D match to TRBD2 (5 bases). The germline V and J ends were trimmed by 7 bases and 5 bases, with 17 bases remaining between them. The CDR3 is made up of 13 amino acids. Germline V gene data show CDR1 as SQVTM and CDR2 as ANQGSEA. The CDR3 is CSAGRGLGETQYF. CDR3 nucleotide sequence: TGCAGCGCCGGACGCGGGCTTGGGGAGACCCAGTACTTC.

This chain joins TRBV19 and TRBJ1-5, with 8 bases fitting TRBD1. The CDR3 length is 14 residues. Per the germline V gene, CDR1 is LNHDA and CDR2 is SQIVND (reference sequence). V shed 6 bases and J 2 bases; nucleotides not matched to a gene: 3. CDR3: CASRLDRGNQPQHF. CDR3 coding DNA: TGTGCCAGTAGACTGGACAGGGGCAATCAGCCCCAGCATTTT.

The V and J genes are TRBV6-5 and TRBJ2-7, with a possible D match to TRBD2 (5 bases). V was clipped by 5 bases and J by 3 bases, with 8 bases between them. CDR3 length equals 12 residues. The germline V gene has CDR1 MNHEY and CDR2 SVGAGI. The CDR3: CASSNSVYEQYF. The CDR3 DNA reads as TGTGCCAGCAGTAATAGCGTCTACGAGCAGTACTTC.

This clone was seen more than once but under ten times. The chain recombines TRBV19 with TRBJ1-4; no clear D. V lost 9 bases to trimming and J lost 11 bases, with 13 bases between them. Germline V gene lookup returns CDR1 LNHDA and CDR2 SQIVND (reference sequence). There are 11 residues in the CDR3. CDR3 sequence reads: CASTEGSKLFF. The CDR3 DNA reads TGTGCCAGCACAGAGGGTTCGAAACTGTTTTTT.

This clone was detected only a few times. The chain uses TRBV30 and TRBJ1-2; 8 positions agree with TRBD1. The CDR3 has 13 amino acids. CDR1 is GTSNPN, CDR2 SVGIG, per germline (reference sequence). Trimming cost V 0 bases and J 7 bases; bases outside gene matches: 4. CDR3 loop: CAWSVLQGAGYTF. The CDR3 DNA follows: TGTGCCTGGAGTGTACTCCAGGGGGCTGGCTACACCTTC.

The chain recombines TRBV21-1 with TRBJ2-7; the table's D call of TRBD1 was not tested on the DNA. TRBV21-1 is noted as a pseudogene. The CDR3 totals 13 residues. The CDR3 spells CASSNPGFYEQYF. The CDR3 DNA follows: TGTGCCAGCAGCAACCCAGGCTTTTACGAGCAGTACTTC.

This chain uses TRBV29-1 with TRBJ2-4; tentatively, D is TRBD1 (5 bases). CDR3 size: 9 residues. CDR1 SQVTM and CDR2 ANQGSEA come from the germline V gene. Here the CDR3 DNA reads TGCAGAGTCACAAGCAGGGAGTACTTC. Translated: CRVTSREYF.

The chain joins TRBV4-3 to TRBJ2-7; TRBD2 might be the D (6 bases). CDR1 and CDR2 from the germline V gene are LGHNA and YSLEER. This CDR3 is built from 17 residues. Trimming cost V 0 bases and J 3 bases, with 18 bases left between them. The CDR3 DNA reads TGCGCCAGCAGCCAAGAACGATCGGCGGGGTCGGGCTACGAGCAGTACTTC. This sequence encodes CASSQERSAGSGYEQYF.

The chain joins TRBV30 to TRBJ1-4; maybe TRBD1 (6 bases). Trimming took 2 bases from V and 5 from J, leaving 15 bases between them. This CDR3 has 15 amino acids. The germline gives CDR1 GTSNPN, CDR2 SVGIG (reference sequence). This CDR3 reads CAWSRGAGGNEKLFF. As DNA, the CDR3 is TGTGCCTGGAGTCGGGGGGCCGGTGGGAATGAAAAACTGTTTTTT.